A selection of T cell receptor beta chains follows, all from one sample in a study of blood T cell repertoires in COVID-19. Profiling relied on immunoSEQ multiplex PCR, and the TCRdb table lists in-frame clones only, not all of them. The sample has roughly 45,000 clones, 80% to 95% seen once. The sample comprised peripheral blood. The receptors derive from a man aged 55-75 years with COVID-19, enrolled during active disease. CDR3s include the opening cysteine and the closing phenylalanine or tryptophan. The D gene is left open where the match is weak. Not every row has a clone size; where given, it reads once, few, many or a size class.

V gene	clone size	D gene	J gene	CDR3 protein	CDR3 DNA
TRBV5-1	NA	TRBD1	TRBJ2-7	CASRATGSGYEQYF	TGCGCCAGCAGAGCGACAGGGTCGGGCTACGAGCAGTACTTC
TRBV11-1	NA	TRBD1	TRBJ1-4	CASSFRQGFNEKLFF	TGTGCCAGCAGCTTTAGACAGGGGTTTAATGAAAAACTGTTTTTT
TRBV29-1	NA	TRBD2	TRBJ2-1	CSVPTSGRAGEQFF	TGCAGCGTTCCGACTAGCGGGAGGGCAGGTGAGCAGTTCTTC
TRBV5-5	few	NA	TRBJ1-5	CASSLEADQSQPQHF	TGTGCCAGCAGCTTGGAGGCGGATCAGAGTCAGCCCCAGCATTTT
TRBV28	once	NA	TRBJ2-3	CASSLGFRVGITDTQYF	TGTGCCAGCAGTCTGGGTTTCAGGGTTGGGATCACAGATACGCAGTATTTT
TRBV6-5	NA	TRBD1	TRBJ2-7	CASSYQGQGTYEQYF	TGTGCCAGCAGTTACCAGGGACAGGGGACCTACGAGCAGTACTTC
TRBV19	NA	NA	TRBJ2-7	CASSIGSLHNEQYF	TGTGCCAGTAGTATAGGCAGTCTCCACAACGAGCAGTACTTC
TRBV9	NA	TRBD2	TRBJ2-1	CASSRTSGGANEQFF	TGTGCCAGCAGCCGGACTAGCGGGGGGGCCAATGAGCAGTTCTTC
TRBV4-3	NA	TRBD2	TRBJ2-1	CASSQPNTGTSGRAANEQFF	TGCGCCAGCAGCCAACCAAACACCGGGACTAGCGGGAGGGCCGCAAATGAGCAGTTCTTC
TRBV11-1	NA	NA	TRBJ1-2	CASSHKGGKDYGYTF	TGTGCCAGCAGCCACAAGGGGGGGAAGGACTATGGCTACACCTTC
TRBV12-3/TRBV12-4	NA	NA	TRBJ2-7	CASSLGTTEQYF	TGTGCCAGCAGTTTAGGGACTACCGAGCAGTACTTC
TRBV3-1/TRBV3-2	NA	TRBD1	TRBJ1-5	CASNPLTGDLLYSNQPQHF	TGTGCCAGCAACCCCTTAACAGGGGATCTCCTTTATAGCAATCAGCCCCAGCATTTT
TRBV29-1	NA	NA	TRBJ1-3	CSVEDRGAGRSRGNTIYF	TGCAGCGTTGAAGATCGTGGGGCAGGGAGGTCGAGAGGAAACACCATATATTTT
TRBV18	NA	TRBD1	TRBJ1-2	CASSPTTGTNYGYTF	TGTGCCAGCTCACCCACGACAGGGACCAACTATGGCTACACCTTC